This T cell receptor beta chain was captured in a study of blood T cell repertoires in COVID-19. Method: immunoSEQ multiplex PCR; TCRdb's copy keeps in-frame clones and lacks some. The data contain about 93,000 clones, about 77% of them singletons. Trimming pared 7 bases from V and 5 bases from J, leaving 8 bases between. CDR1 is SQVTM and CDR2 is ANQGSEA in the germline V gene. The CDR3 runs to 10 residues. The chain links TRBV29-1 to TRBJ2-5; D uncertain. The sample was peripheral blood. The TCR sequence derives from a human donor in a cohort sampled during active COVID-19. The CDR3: CSDTSETQYF. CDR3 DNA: TGCAGCGATACGAGCGAGACCCAGTACTTC.